This is a list of T cell receptor beta chains from one sample in a study of beta chain features in type 1 diabetes. This table comes from immunoSEQ multiplex PCR, and its TCRdb copy is limited to in-frame clones, with some not included. This repertoire shows about 330,000 clones, approximately 10% found once; its top ten account for under 0.02%. Sample: naive CD4+ T cells from blood. Receptor source: a woman in her twenties or thirties in good health. Each CDR3 is given with its conserved first and last residue. A D gene is named only where the DNA matches it firmly. Some rows mark clone size as missing; the rest say once, few, many or name a class of expanded clone.

cdr3_nt | cdr3_aa | d_call | j_call | v_call | cdr3_length | clone_size
TGTGCCAGCTCGAGGGGGTTCTTTGACGAGCAGTACTTC | CASSRGFFDEQYF | . | TRBJ2-7 | TRBV2 | 13 | once
TGTGCCAGCGGGACAGGGGGCAAGAGTAGTGGCACTGAAGCTTTCTTT | CASGTGGKSSGTEAFF | TRBD1 | TRBJ1-1 | TRBV5-4 | 16 | .
TGTGCCAGCAGCTCCGCGGGGAACTATGGCTACACCTTC | CASSSAGNYGYTF | . | TRBJ1-2 | TRBV7-2 | 13 | .
TGTGCCAGCAGCGTTATAGCGGGAGTCTCAGATACGCAGTATTTT | CASSVIAGVSDTQYF | TRBD2 | TRBJ2-3 | TRBV9 | 15 | few
TGTGCCAGCAGCGTCTCCGAGGGATTAGCGGGGGGAAATGAGCAGTTCTTC | CASSVSEGLAGGNEQFF | TRBD2 | TRBJ2-1 | TRBV7-9 | 17 | few
TGTGCCAGCAGCTCCTTACAGGGTCGCTGGTATGAAGCTTTCTTT | CASSSLQGRWYEAFF | . | TRBJ1-1 | TRBV11-2 | 15 | few
TGTGCCAGCTCACCATATAACGGCGGGAGATCGGATACGCAGTATTTT | CASSPYNGGRSDTQYF | TRBD2 | TRBJ2-3 | TRBV18 | 16 | .
TGTGCCAGCAGTTTATCTTGGGCAGCACAAGAGACCCAGTACTTC | CASSLSWAAQETQYF | . | TRBJ2-5 | TRBV27 | 15 | .
TGTGCCAGCAGTTACCGGACTAGCGGGAACTCCCGGGAGCTGTTTTTT | CASSYRTSGNSRELFF | TRBD2 | TRBJ2-2 | TRBV6-5 | 16 | .
TGTGCCAGCTCGCCGGACAGGGGTGTGGGTGAGCAGTTCTTC | CASSPDRGVGEQFF | TRBD1 | TRBJ2-1 | TRBV18 | 14 | few
TGCGCCAGCAGCCCCTATACGGGAGGAACATACGAGCAGTACTTC | CASSPYTGGTYEQYF | TRBD2 | TRBJ2-7 | TRBV4-3 | 15 | few
TGTGCCAGCAGCTTAGCCAGTATCCAAGAGACCCAGTACTTC | CASSLASIQETQYF | . | TRBJ2-5 | TRBV7-9 | 14 | .
TGTGCCAGCAGAAGCGGGAGGGCCCCTGACTTGTACTTC | CASRSGRAPDLYF | TRBD2 | TRBJ2-5 | TRBV28 | 13 | few
TGTGCCAGCAGCCCCGGGGCGACAGGGTCCTACGAGCAGTACTTC | CASSPGATGSYEQYF | TRBD1 | TRBJ2-7 | TRBV11-3 | 15 | .
TGTGCCAGCAGTGAATTGGACAGAAGCTACGAGCAGTACTTC | CASSELDRSYEQYF | . | TRBJ2-7 | TRBV25-1 | 14 | .
TGTGCCAGCAGCTTATTCACTAGCATCCACGAGCAGTACTTC | CASSLFTSIHEQYF | . | TRBJ2-7 | TRBV7-9 | 14 | few
TGTGCCAGCAGCTTAGCTGGCGGGAGAGGAAATGAGCAGTTCTTC | CASSLAGGRGNEQFF | TRBD2 | TRBJ2-1 | TRBV7-2 | 15 | .
TGTGCCAGCAGCAGAGGGACAGGGACCTACGAACAGTACTTC | CASSRGTGTYEQYF | TRBD1 | TRBJ2-7 | TRBV6-5 | 14 | .
TGCGCCAGCAGCTCCGGGACACTTAACACTGAAGCTTTCTTT | CASSSGTLNTEAFF | . | TRBJ1-1 | TRBV5-1 | 14 | .
TGCGCCAGCAGCTTGGGGCCCCTTTTCCCCGGGACAGACTATGGCTACACCTTC | CASSLGPLFPGTDYGYTF | TRBD1 | TRBJ1-2 | TRBV5-1 | 18 | .
TGTGCCAGCAGTCCCCCCCAGCAGGGCTCGGGAGAGACCCAGTACTTC | CASSPPQQGSGETQYF | . | TRBJ2-5 | TRBV28 | 16 | .
TGTGCCAGCGGGACAGGAAAGTACAATGAGCAGTTCTTC | CASGTGKYNEQFF | TRBD1 | TRBJ2-1 | TRBV19 | 13 | .
TGTGCCAGCTCACGACTCGGAGCGCCTGAGCAGTACTTC | CASSRLGAPEQYF | . | TRBJ2-7 | TRBV18 | 13 | .
TGTGCCAGCAGCAAGCGGGAGGACTCCTACGAGCAGTACTTC | CASSKREDSYEQYF | . | TRBJ2-7 | TRBV21-1 | 14 | .
TGTGCCAGCAGTGACTTAGGGGTGGCCACCGGGGAGCTGTTTTTT | CASSDLGVATGELFF | . | TRBJ2-2 | TRBV27 | 15 | .
TGTGCCAGCAGCCGCCGTGTAGGCGGGAACACCGGGGAGCTGTTTTTT | CASSRRVGGNTGELFF | . | TRBJ2-2 | TRBV7-3 | 16 | few
TGCGCCAGCAGCCAAGGGTCTTATGAGAGCGGCTACACCTTC | CASSQGSYESGYTF | . | TRBJ1-2 | TRBV4-3 | 14 | few
TGTGCCAGCAGTGGTAGCGGGAGGCCCGGGGAGCTGTTTTTT | CASSGSGRPGELFF | TRBD2 | TRBJ2-2 | TRBV2 | 14 | .
TGTGCCAGCAGCACCTGGGGCGGGAGGGCGAATGAGCAGTTCTTC | CASSTWGGRANEQFF | TRBD2 | TRBJ2-1 | TRBV9 | 15 | few
TGCGCCAGCAGCCAAGTGGGGCAGGGCGATTTGAACACTGAAGCTTTCTTT | CASSQVGQGDLNTEAFF | . | TRBJ1-1 | TRBV4-3 | 17 | .
TGTGCCAGCAGCCCCACTAGTAACACGTACGAGCAGTACTTC | CASSPTSNTYEQYF | . | TRBJ2-7 | TRBV7-9 | 14 | .
TGTGCCAGCAGTTACTCGAGGCAACAGCCCCAGCATTTT | CASSYSRQQPQHF | . | TRBJ1-5 | TRBV6-5 | 13 | .
TGTGCCAGCAGCAAAACAAAACTAGCGGGAGGGCCTAACGGGGAGCTGTTTTTT | CASSKTKLAGGPNGELFF | . | TRBJ2-2 | TRBV21-1 | 18 | few
TGCGCCAGCAGCCTTAGCGTGGGTAGCTCCTACAATGAGCAGTTCTTC | CASSLSVGSSYNEQFF | . | TRBJ2-1 | TRBV5-1 | 16 | .
TGTGCCATCAGTGGTAACCCCCCGGGAGAGACCCAGTACTTC | CAISGNPPGETQYF | . | TRBJ2-5 | TRBV10-3 | 14 | .
TGTGCCTGGAGTGTATCTCAGGGTGGCGGCTACACCTTC | CAWSVSQGGGYTF | . | TRBJ1-2 | TRBV30 | 13 | few
TGTGCCAGCAGCCACGCCAGGCAGGGGACGTACAATGAGCAGTTCTTC | CASSHARQGTYNEQFF | . | TRBJ2-1 | TRBV14 | 16 | few